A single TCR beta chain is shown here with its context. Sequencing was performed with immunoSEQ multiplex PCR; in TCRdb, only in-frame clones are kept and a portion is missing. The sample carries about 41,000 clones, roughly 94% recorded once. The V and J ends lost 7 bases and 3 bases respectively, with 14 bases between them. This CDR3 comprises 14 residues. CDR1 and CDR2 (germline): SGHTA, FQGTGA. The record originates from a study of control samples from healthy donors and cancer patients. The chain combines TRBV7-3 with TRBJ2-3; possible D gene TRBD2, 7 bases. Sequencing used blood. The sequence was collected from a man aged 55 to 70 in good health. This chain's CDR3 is CASKEGEGTDTQYF. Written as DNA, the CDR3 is TGTGCCAGCAAAGAGGGGGAGGGTACAGATACGCAGTATTTT. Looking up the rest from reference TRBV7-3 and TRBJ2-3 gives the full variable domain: GAGVSQTPSNKVTEKGKYVELRCDPISGHTALYWYRQSLGQGPEFLIYFQGTGAADDSGLPNDRFFAVRPEGSVSTLKIQRTERGDSAVYLCASKEGEGTDTQYFGPGTRLTVL.